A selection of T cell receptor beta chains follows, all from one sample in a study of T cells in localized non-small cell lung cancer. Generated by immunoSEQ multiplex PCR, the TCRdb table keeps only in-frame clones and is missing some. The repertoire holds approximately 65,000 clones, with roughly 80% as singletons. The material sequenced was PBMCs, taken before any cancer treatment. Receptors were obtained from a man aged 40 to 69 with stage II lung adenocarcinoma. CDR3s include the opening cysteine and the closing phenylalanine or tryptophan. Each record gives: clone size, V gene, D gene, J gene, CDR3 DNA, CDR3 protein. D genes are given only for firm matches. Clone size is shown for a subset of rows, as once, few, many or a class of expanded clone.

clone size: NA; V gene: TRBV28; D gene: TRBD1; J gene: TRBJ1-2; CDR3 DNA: TGTGCCAGCAGCCAGGGACAGCGGCCGGGTGGCTACACCTTC; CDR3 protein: CASSQGQRPGGYTF
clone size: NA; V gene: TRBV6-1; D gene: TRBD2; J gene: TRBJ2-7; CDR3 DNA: TGTGCCAGCAGTGTCGGGACTAGCGTTTACGAGCAGTACTTC; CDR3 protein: CASSVGTSVYEQYF
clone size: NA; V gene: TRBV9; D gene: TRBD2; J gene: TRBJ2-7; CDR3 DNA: TGTGCCAGCAGCCCCGGTAGCGGGAGGGCCTACGAGCAGTACTTC; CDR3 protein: CASSPGSGRAYEQYF
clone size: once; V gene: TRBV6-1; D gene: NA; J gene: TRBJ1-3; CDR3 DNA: TGTGCCAGCACACAGGCTGGAAACACCATATATTTT; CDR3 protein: CASTQAGNTIYF
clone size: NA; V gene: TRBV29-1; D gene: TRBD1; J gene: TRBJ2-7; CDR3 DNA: TGCAGCGTTGAGGTGGGACAGGGGTCCTACGAGCAGTACTTC; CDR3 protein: CSVEVGQGSYEQYF
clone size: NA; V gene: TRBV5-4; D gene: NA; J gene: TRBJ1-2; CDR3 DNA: TGTGCCAGCAGCCTAGGGGCCGGCCCCGACTATGGCTACACCTTC; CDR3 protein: CASSLGAGPDYGYTF
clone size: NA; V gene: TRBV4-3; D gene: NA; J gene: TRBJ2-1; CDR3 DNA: TGCGCCAGCAGCCAGTCCGGGCCGCGAAGGGACAATGAGCAGTTCTTC; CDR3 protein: CASSQSGPRRDNEQFF
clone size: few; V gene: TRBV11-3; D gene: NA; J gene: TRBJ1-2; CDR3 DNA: TGTGCCAGCAGCCCCGATGGGGGAAACTATGGCTACACCTTC; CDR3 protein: CASSPDGGNYGYTF
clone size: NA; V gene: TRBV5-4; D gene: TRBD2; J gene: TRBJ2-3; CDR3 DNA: TGTGCCAGCAGCTTGGCCTACCTAGCGGGATCCACAGATACGCAGTATTTT; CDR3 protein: CASSLAYLAGSTDTQYF
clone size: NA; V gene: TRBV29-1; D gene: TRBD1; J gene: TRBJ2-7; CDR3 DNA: TGCAGCGTTGGCGCGGACAGGTATCTTGGAGAGCAGTACTTC; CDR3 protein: CSVGADRYLGEQYF
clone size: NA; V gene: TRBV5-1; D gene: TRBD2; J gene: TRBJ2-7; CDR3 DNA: TGCGCCAGCAGCTTGGGAGCGGGAGGGCCCTACGAGCAGTACTTC; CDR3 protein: CASSLGAGGPYEQYF
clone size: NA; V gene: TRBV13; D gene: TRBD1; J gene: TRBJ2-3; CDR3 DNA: TGTGCCAGCAGCGGACGACCAGGGGGCCCTCCTAGCACAGATACGCAGTATTTT; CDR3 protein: CASSGRPGGPPSTDTQYF
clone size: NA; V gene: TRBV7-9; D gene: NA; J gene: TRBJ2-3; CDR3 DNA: TGTGCCAGCAGCTTAGTAAACATTTTAACAGATACGCAGTATTTT; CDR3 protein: CASSLVNILTDTQYF
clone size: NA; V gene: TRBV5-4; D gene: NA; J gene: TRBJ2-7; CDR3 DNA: TGTGCCAGCAGCTTTGGGGGTGCGGGTTCTTCTTACGAGCAGTACTTC; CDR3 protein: CASSFGGAGSSYEQYF
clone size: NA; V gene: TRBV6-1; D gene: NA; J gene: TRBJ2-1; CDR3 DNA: TGTGCCAGCGCCGAACTAACCAATGAGCAGTTCTTC; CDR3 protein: CASAELTNEQFF